The rows below give T cell receptor beta chains drawn from one sample of a study of regulatory T cells in long-lasting Graves disease. MiXCR was run by TCRdb on the multiplex PCR reads, yielding one entry per CDR3 protein. This sample has roughly 450,000 distinct CDR3 sequences, with roughly 20% found just once. Sequences were derived from peripheral blood mononuclear cells (PBMCs), sampled when the disease was refractory, from a patient treated with antithyroid drugs. These receptors were taken from a female donor with Graves disease. The conserved cysteine and the conserved F or W are not part of the CDR3 here.

len | j_gene | v_gene | CDR3aa
10 | TRBJ1-2 | TRBV29-1 | SGGGRGYGYT
10 | TRBJ1-2 | TRBV11-2 | ASSFGPVGYT
13 | TRBJ2-7 | TRBV7-2 | ASSSLAGGPEEQY
13 | TRBJ2-2 | TRBV20-1 | SASEGDTSTGKLF
12 | TRBJ2-5 | TRBV20-1 | SARTSGWQETQY
9 | TRBJ2-2 | TRBV29-1 | SGDFSGELF
12 | TRBJ1-2 | TRBV20-1 | SARQDSGVDGYT
14 | TRBJ2-5 | TRBV6-2/TRBV6-3 | ASSSPIAGYQETQY
10 | TRBJ2-4 | TRBV7-9 | ASRGPENIQY
10 | TRBJ1-1 | TRBV5-6 | ASSHDSTEAF
14 | TRBJ1-6 | TRBV11-2 | ASSLDRQGIGSPLH
12 | TRBJ1-1 | TRBV19 | ASSTGLGNTEVF
13 | TRBJ2-3 | TRBV12-3/TRBV12-4 | ASSFNGFSTDTQY
12 | TRBJ2-5 | TRBV29-1 | SVEGRGKMETQY
10 | TRBJ2-7 | TRBV5-1 | ASSPHAYEQY
11 | TRBJ2-1 | TRBV12-3/TRBV12-4 | ASSFSGGGEQF
9 | TRBJ2-5 | TRBV29-1 | ASQYQETQY
13 | TRBJ2-1 | TRBV6-1 | ASRVTSGRHNEQF
10 | TRBJ1-1 | TRBV30 | AWSGGATEAL
11 | TRBJ2-7 | TRBV4-1 | ASSQVPIYEQY
18 | TRBJ1-1 | TRBV12-5 | ASGLVRVGTGGNMNTEAF
13 | TRBJ2-7 | TRBV6-2/TRBV6-3 | ASSDAGGSKYEQY
12 | TRBJ2-7 | TRBV9 | ASSVGGRAYEQY
12 | TRBJ2-7 | TRBV28 | ASSSHRSSYEQY
14 | TRBJ1-5 | TRBV6-2/TRBV6-3 | ASSSDRRVGNQPQH
14 | TRBJ1-1 | TRBV7-9 | ASSLTSGTGITEAF
11 | TRBJ2-7 | TRBV6-5 | ASSYPDSNEQY
12 | TRBJ2-7 | TRBV4-3 | ASSQVDGAYEQY
9 | TRBJ2-5 | TRBV6-1 | ATLHGETQY
14 | TRBJ1-1 | TRBV7-2 | ASSLAGVVGWSEAF
10 | TRBJ2-7 | TRBV28 | ASREGAHEQY
13 | TRBJ2-7 | TRBV3-1 | ASSPGLASSYEQY
13 | TRBJ1-1 | TRBV4-1 | ASSQKAIGGTEAF
11 | TRBJ1-5 | TRBV28 | ASSLGAVQPQH
11 | TRBJ2-5 | TRBV6-2/TRBV6-3 | ASSSGPSETQY
12 | TRBJ1-1 | TRBV28 | ASSPSGRNTEAF
14 | TRBJ2-7 | TRBV9 | ASSPLDSPFHYEQY
14 | TRBJ2-5 | TRBV28 | ASSFWGQSVGETQY
10 | TRBJ2-7 | TRBV28 | AGSLPGVEQY
12 | TRBJ1-2 | TRBV28 | ASSFTGQAYGYT
13 | TRBJ2-2 | TRBV2 | ASSDGGRGPGELF
15 | TRBJ1-2 | TRBV27 | ASSLGTGTPGHGGYT
14 | TRBJ2-5 | TRBV9 | ASSVEALGRQETQY
12 | TRBJ1-3 | TRBV28 | ASSLRQRLNTIY
11 | TRBJ2-7 | TRBV7-9 | ASSSNRGYEQY
14 | TRBJ2-7 | TRBV5-1 | ASSLAGKGPSYEQY
13 | TRBJ1-2 | TRBV11-2 | ASSAGRLLKDGYT
14 | TRBJ2-2 | TRBV12-3/TRBV12-4 | ASSLVAGLHTGELF
14 | TRBJ1-5 | TRBV19 | ASSSGTLPGNQPQH